These 9 T cell receptor beta chains were all obtained from the same sample, sequenced in a study of cytomegalovirus exposure and HLA in healthy donors. Use of 60 Vbeta and 13 Jbeta primers characterized the PCR. Produced via immunoSEQ multiplex PCR; TCRdb's table is partial and in-frame only. The sample contains about 77,000 clones, over 65% of which appear only once. Sequencing was carried out using PBMCs. The origin of the receptors is a man in his forties in good health and CMV-seronegative.

This clone was seen just once. The chain combines TRBV27 with TRBJ2-1; 11 bases are a match to TRBD2. The germline CDR1 and CDR2 sequences are MNHEY and SMNVEV (reference sequence). V lost 5 bases to trimming and J lost 4 bases; unmatched junction nucleotides: 7. This CDR3 region has 16 residues. The CDR3 DNA follows: TGTGCCAGCAGTGTTACTAGCGGGAGCTGGTACAATGAGCAGTTCTTC. Residues: CASSVTSGSWYNEQFF.

The chain combines TRBV10-1 with TRBJ2-3, with 11 nucleotides matching TRBD2. CDR1 and CDR2 from the germline V gene are WNHNN and SYGVQD (reference sequence). V shed 3 bases, J shed 3 bases, and the junction held 2 bases outside the gene matches. There are 15 residues in the CDR3. The CDR3 sequence: CASSERTSGTDTQYF. CDR3 in DNA: TGCGCCAGCAGTGAAAGGACTAGCGGGACAGATACGCAGTATTTT.

The V and J genes are TRBV4-1 and TRBJ2-1; TRBD2 aligns across 9 bases. J was trimmed by 6 bases and V by 6 bases; bases with no gene match: 9. CDR1 MGHRA and CDR2 YSYEKL come from the germline V gene. The CDR3 runs 15 residues. CDR3 sequence reads: CASSLIAGVPNEQFF. The CDR3 bases are TGCGCCAGCAGTCTCATAGCGGGAGTCCCCAATGAGCAGTTCTTC.

The DNA of the CDR3 is TGTGCCAGGACACTAGCGGGAGACTCCTACGAGCAGTACTTC. Its translation is CARTLAGDSYEQYF. The V gene is TRBV5-4, the J gene TRBJ2-7; 11 nucleotides agree with TRBD2. V shed 8 bases and J 0 bases; nucleotides not matched to a gene: 4. CDR1 is SGHNT, CDR2 YYREEE, per germline (reference sequence). The CDR3 extends over 14 amino acids.

This clone was counted between two and nine times. This chain links TRBV5-1 with TRBJ1-1, with D possibly being TRBD1 (6 bases). Trimming took off 0 bases at V and 0 bases at J, with 15 bases between the two ends. The germline V gene has CDR1 SGHRS and CDR2 YFSETQ. The CDR3 is 17 amino acids. The CDR3 spells CASSLDWRPGVNTEAFF. CDR3 in DNA: TGCGCCAGCAGCTTGGATTGGCGTCCAGGGGTGAACACTGAAGCTTTCTTT. Full variable domain (rest looked up from reference TRBV5-1 and TRBJ1-1): KAGVTQTPRYLIKTRGQQVTLSCSPISGHRSVSWYQQTPGQGLQFLFEYFSETQRNKGNFPGRFSGRQFSNSRSEMNVSTLELGDSALYLCASSLDWRPGVNTEAFFGQGTRLTVV.

This chain uses TRBV13 with TRBJ1-4; no definite D call. In germline, CDR1 is PRHDT, CDR2 FYEKMQ (reference sequence). CDR3 length: 13 amino acids. Trimming shortened V by 4 bases and J by 8 bases, and 11 bases separated the two germline ends. Written as DNA, the CDR3 is TGTGCCAGCAGCTCCCGGAATAGCGAAAAACTGTTTTTT. Its translation: CASSSRNSEKLFF.

The rearrangement links TRBV19 to TRBJ2-5; 8 bases agree with TRBD1. The CDR3 contains 18 residues. The V and J ends lost 3 bases and 1 base, in that order; junction bases with no gene match: 13. Per germline, CDR1 LNHDA and CDR2 SQIVND (reference sequence). CDR3 nucleotides: TGTGCCAGTAGTATGCTTCCGGCGAACAGGGGGTCCCAAGAGACCCAGTACTTC. Protein sequence: CASSMLPANRGSQETQYF.

The rearrangement links TRBV7-2 to TRBJ2-1; 7 bases align to TRBD1. V dropped 3 bases and J dropped 7; count of bases not matched to a gene: 3. The germline V gene has CDR1 SGHTA and CDR2 FQGNSA. CDR3 length equals 13 residues. This CDR3 is CASSFVTGNEQFF. CDR3 DNA sequence: TGTGCCAGCAGCTTTGTGACAGGGAATGAGCAGTTCTTC. Supplemented by reference TRBV7-2 and TRBJ2-1, the full variable domain reads GAGVSQSPSNKVTEKGKDVELRCDPISGHTALYWYRQSLGQGLEFLIYFQGNSAPDKSGLPSDRFSAERTGGSVSTLTIQRTQQEDSAVYLCASSFVTGNEQFFGPGTRLTVL.

The J gene is TRBJ1-2, the V gene TRBV6-5; possibly TRBD1 for D (6 bases). The V gene lost 8 bases and the J gene lost 4 bases, with 20 bases spanning the gap. Germline loops: CDR1 MNHEY, CDR2 SVGAGI. CDR3 size: 15 residues. CDR3 coding DNA: TGTGCCAGCTGGAAAATGGGGGCAGAGATCTATGGCTACACCTTC. It codes for CASWKMGAEIYGYTF.